This TCR beta chain is drawn from a study of T cell repertoires in cytomegalovirus infection. Study context: Public TCR beta signatures indicated both CMV infection and matching HLA type. Points from the study as a whole: The study found HLA-C-restricted CMV-specific TCR beta clonotypes dominating the ex vivo response. Carriage of CMV together with the relevant HLA was identifiable through cumulative public TCR beta family frequency.

Trimming removed 5 bases at V and 2 bases at J, with 10 bases between. The CDR3 sequence is 13 residues long. Germline V CDR1 and CDR2: SGHTA, FQGNSA. This clonotype was observed at least ten times. The antigen is not known. TCRdb redid the calling of the reads with MiXCR, one entry per CDR3 protein. The sample contains some 270,000 distinct CDR3 sequences, about a sixth of which appear only once. This chain connects TRBV7-2 to TRBJ2-7, with D unresolved. The specimen sequenced was CD8+ T cells from PBMCs. The sequence derives from a human donor in good health (CMV status not recorded). Some clones in this sample may be carry-over from other donors' samples. In DNA, the CDR3 is TGTGCCAGCAGCCCATCGACCCCCTACGAGCAGTACTTC. Translated, it gives CASSPSTPYEQYF.